Below are 9 T cell receptor beta chains sequenced from a single sample in a study of patients and donors after allogeneic stem cell transplantation. TCRdb fed the RT-PCR reads into MiXCR, producing one record per CDR3 protein. The table records 190,000 or so distinct CDR3 sequences, approximately 41% of them present only once. Sequencing was performed on blood, either unsorted or a sorted T cell fraction (not recorded which). These receptors all come from a human donor who was either an allogeneic HSCT recipient or a stem cell or donor lymphocyte infusion donor (not recorded which). It is not recorded whose cells these are; they may come from a transplant donor.

This chain uses TRBV11-2 with TRBJ2-2, with D perhaps TRBD1 (6 bases). The CDR3 totals 15 residues. V was trimmed by 9 bases and J by 4 bases, leaving 18 bases between them. The V gene's germline CDR1 is SGHAT and CDR2 FQNNGV. DNA of the CDR3: TGTGCCAGTCCGCAGGGGCCGCGAGGCACCGGGGAGCTGTTTTTT. Translated: CASPQGPRGTGELFF.

This chain uses TRBV3-1 with TRBJ1-1; the D is unclear. In germline, CDR1 is LGHDT, CDR2 YNNKEL (reference sequence). Trimming stripped 3 bases from V and 1 base from J, with 9 bases between. The CDR3 has 14 amino acids. CDR3 coding DNA: TGTGCCAGCAGCCAGGGTTCAGCGAACACTGAAGCTTTCTTT. Its translation: CASSQGSANTEAFF.

The chain uses TRBV9 and TRBJ2-7, with 8 bases that match TRBD1. V dropped 2 bases and J dropped 8; count of bases not matched to a gene: 15. CDR3 length: 16 residues. Per the germline V gene, CDR1 is SGDLS and CDR2 is YYNGEE. CDR3 DNA sequence: TGTGCCAGCAGCGTCGGACAGGGATTTGAAGCCTTCAAGCAGTACTTC. Its protein product is CASSVGQGFEAFKQYF.

This clonotype was seen more than once but under ten times. The J gene is TRBJ2-1, the V gene TRBV14, with D tentatively TRBD1 or TRBD2 (5 bases each). Germline V gene lookup returns CDR1 SGHDN and CDR2 FVKESK. The CDR3 extends over 21 amino acids. The V and J ends lost 0 bases and 2 bases respectively, with 26 bases between them. CDR3 in DNA: TGTGCCAGCAGCCAAGATATGGTCGGGGCGGAAGGGTCCGACACCTACAATGAGCAGTTCTTC. This sequence encodes CASSQDMVGAEGSDTYNEQFF.

The CDR3 loop reads CASSEEQGTEAFF. CDR3 DNA: TGTGCCAGCAGCGAAGAGCAGGGCACTGAAGCTTTCTTT. The genes are TRBV9 and TRBJ1-1, with a weak D call TRBD1 (5 bases). Germline V gene sequence: CDR1 SGDLS, CDR2 YYNGEE. The CDR3 totals 13 residues. V lost 3 bases and J 4 bases, leaving 10 bases between the germline ends.

The V call is TRBV28, the J call TRBJ2-3; 7 nucleotides agree with TRBD1. The V and J ends lost 3 bases and 2 bases, in that order; junction bases with no gene match: 8. This CDR3 region has 16 residues. Per germline, CDR1 MDHEN and CDR2 SYDVKM. CDR3 loop: CASSFIDREFTDTQYF. CDR3 coding DNA: TGTGCCAGCAGTTTTATTGACAGGGAGTTCACAGATACGCAGTATTTT.

Only a few counts were recorded for this clonotype. The V gene is TRBV7-9, the J gene TRBJ1-2; D gene ambiguous. Trimming left V 7 bases short and J 5 bases short, with 17 bases between. The CDR3 contains 14 residues. Per the germline V gene, CDR1 is SEHNR and CDR2 is FQNEAQ (reference sequence). The CDR3 region has the DNA TGTGCCAGCACTTACTCCGGGTCGCGGTATGGCTACACCTTC. Its translation: CASTYSGSRYGYTF.

The genes are TRBV2 and TRBJ2-1; 9 bases match TRBD2. Unmatched junction bases numbered 10, after V lost 6 bases and J lost 7 bases. CDR3 length equals 15 residues. Germline V gene lookup returns CDR1 SNHLY and CDR2 FYNNEI. The CDR3, as DNA: TGTGCCAGCAGGGGAGGTAGCGGGAGTGATAATGAGCAGTTCTTC. Protein sequence: CASRGGSGSDNEQFF. The complete variable domain, with remaining parts taken from reference TRBV2 and TRBJ2-1, reads EPEVTQTPSHQVTQMGQEVILRCVPISNHLYFYWYRQILGQKVEFLVSFYNNEISEKSEIFDDQFSVERPDGSNFTLKIRSTKLEDSAMYFCASRGGSGSDNEQFFGPGTRLTVL.

The chain carries TRBV30 and TRBJ2-2; D possibly corresponds to TRBD2 (5 bases). The V gene's germline CDR1 is GTSNPN and CDR2 SVGIG (reference sequence). CDR3 length: 13 residues. Trimming took off 5 bases at V and 1 base at J, with 8 bases between the two ends. In DNA form, the CDR3 reads TGTGCCTGGGCGGGTCTGAACACCGGGGAGCTGTTTTTT. This sequence encodes CAWAGLNTGELFF.